This T cell receptor beta chain was captured by sequencing in a study of cytomegalovirus exposure and HLA in healthy donors. Both 60 Vbeta primers and 13 Jbeta primers went into the PCR. Profiling relied on immunoSEQ multiplex PCR, and the TCRdb table lists in-frame clones only, not all of them. The table has around 150,000 clones, approximately 80% seen once. This clonotype originated in a male donor in good health and CMV-seronegative. Sequenced material: PBMCs.

CDR3 amino acids: CASDSGAGYYGYTF. The DNA for the CDR3 is TGTGCCAGCGATTCAGGAGCAGGGTACTATGGCTACACCTTC. V is TRBV28 and J is TRBJ1-2; weak D call: TRBD1 (5 bases). Germline-derived CDR1 and CDR2 are MDHEN and SYDVKM. The CDR3 length is 14 residues. The germline V and J ends were trimmed by 8 bases and 3 bases, with 16 bases remaining between them.